This TCR beta chain came from a study of CD8+CD57+ T cells in acquired aplastic anemia. The V gene end was trimmed by 0 bases and the J gene end by 5 bases; junction bases not matched to a gene: 6. The CDR3 covers 17 residues. Per the germline V gene, CDR1 is SGDLS and CDR2 is YYNGEE. TCR beta VDJ and CDR3 were profiled, and genomic DNA was the template. Each CDR3 protein gets one entry after TCRdb re-called the reads with MiXCR. This sample has just over 450,000 distinct CDR3 sequences; 25% to 40% occur once, and the top ten carry 0.8% to 0.85%. Sequenced patients had shown CD8+CD57+ cell expansion by flow cytometry.

Sequences were obtained from sorted CD4+, CD8+, or CD8+CD57+ T cells (not recorded which) from PBMCs. This receptor was taken from a human donor with aplastic anemia. The chain employs TRBV9 and TRBJ2-5, with 14 bases aligning to TRBD2. The CDR3 coding sequence is TGTGCCAGCAGCGTAGACGGGACTAGCGGGAGAACGGAGACCCAGTACTTC. Encoded protein: CASSVDGTSGRTETQYF.